The rows below give T cell receptor beta chains drawn from one sample of a study of vaccination effects on CD4 cells after COVID-19. Clones were read by immunoSEQ multiplex PCR, and TCRdb kept only the in-frame ones, dropping some. The table shows around 50,000 clones, with roughly three quarters occurring only once. The antigens for these receptors are not known. This material consisted of CD4+ T cells from PBMCs cultured without peptide, taken before COVID-19 vaccination. The receptors stem from a human donor who had a prior SARS-CoV-2 infection. CDR3s include the opening cysteine and the closing phenylalanine or tryptophan. D genes are given only for firm matches. Only part of the rows carry a size: once, few, many, or a class if the clone is expanded.

>once|NA|TRBJ2-7|TRBV7-9
CASSILHNGEQYF
TGTGCCAGCAGCATCCTCCACAACGGTGAGCAGTACTTC
>NA|TRBD1|TRBJ2-1|TRBV5-1
CASSFGTGGSGAYNEQFF
TGCGCCAGCAGCTTTGGGACAGGGGGGTCAGGGGCCTACAATGAGCAGTTCTTC
>NA|NA|TRBJ2-7|TRBV2
CASKRFGTPPKEQYF
TGTGCCAGCAAACGATTCGGGACACCCCCAAAAGAGCAGTACTTC
>few|NA|TRBJ2-2|TRBV5-1
CASSLERVTGELFF
TGCGCCAGCAGCTTGGAGCGAGTAACCGGGGAGCTGTTTTTT
>NA|TRBD2|TRBJ2-7|TRBV7-3
CASSPHIPLTSGSYEQYF
TGTGCCAGCAGCCCCCATATTCCCCTCACTAGCGGGAGTTACGAGCAGTACTTC
>NA|NA|TRBJ1-1|TRBV18
CASSPRTANTEAFF
TGTGCCAGCTCACCAAGGACAGCGAACACTGAAGCTTTCTTT
>few|NA|TRBJ1-2|TRBV13
CASSPDSLDGYTF
TGTGCCAGCAGCCCCGACAGCCTCGATGGCTACACCTTC
>once|TRBD1|TRBJ1-2|TRBV2
CASEQGKGREANYGYTF
TGTGCCAGCGAACAGGGGAAGGGTAGGGAAGCTAACTATGGCTACACCTTC
>few|NA|TRBJ1-2|TRBV12-3/TRBV12-4
CASSLSQGRGYTF
TGTGCCAGCAGTTTGTCCCAGGGGCGCGGCTACACCTTC
>NA|NA|TRBJ2-7|TRBV13
CASSLRGLDEQYF
TGTGCCAGCAGCTTAAGGGGGTTGGACGAGCAGTACTTC
>NA|NA|TRBJ1-2|TRBV29-1
CSVEGTFNYGYTF
TGCAGCGTTGAAGGGACATTTAACTATGGCTACACCTTC
>NA|NA|TRBJ2-5|TRBV3-1/TRBV3-2
CASSQGQETQYF
TGTGCCAGCAGCCAAGGACAAGAGACCCAGTACTTC
>NA|NA|TRBJ1-1|TRBV6-6
CASSYTVGGTEAFF
TGTGCCAGCAGCTATACCGTCGGTGGCACTGAAGCTTTCTTT
>NA|NA|TRBJ1-4|TRBV7-6
CASSLGPRTGDGAEKLFF
TGTGCCAGCAGCTTAGGCCCCCGAACAGGCGATGGAGCCGAAAAACTGTTTTTT
>NA|TRBD1|TRBJ1-1|TRBV2
CASSYDREDTEAFF
TGTGCCAGCAGCTACGACAGGGAGGACACTGAAGCTTTCTTT
>NA|NA|TRBJ2-4|TRBV2
CASSDWWAKNIQYF
TGTGCCAGCAGTGATTGGTGGGCCAAAAACATTCAGTACTTC
>NA|NA|TRBJ2-7|TRBV29-1
CSVVGSVGQYF
TGCAGCGTTGTTGGTTCGGTCGGGCAGTACTTC
>NA|NA|TRBJ2-5|TRBV7-2
CASSVIWGVGEETQYF
TGTGCCAGCAGCGTCATTTGGGGAGTAGGGGAGGAGACCCAGTACTTC
>NA|TRBD1|TRBJ1-2|TRBV6-5
CASSYIRGLAGGYTF
TGTGCCAGCAGTTATATCAGGGGGCTCGCCGGAGGCTACACCTTC
>NA|TRBD1|TRBJ1-4|TRBV27
CASSPGTGMGEKLFF
TGTGCCAGCAGTCCCGGGACAGGGATGGGTGAAAAACTGTTTTTT
>NA|TRBD2|TRBJ2-1|TRBV3-1/TRBV3-2
CASRPSGSKINEQFF
TGTGCCAGCAGACCCAGCGGGAGCAAAATCAATGAGCAGTTCTTC
>NA|NA|TRBJ2-5|TRBV10-1
CASRVQGQETQYF
TGCGCCAGCCGAGTTCAGGGACAAGAGACCCAGTACTTC
>NA|TRBD2|TRBJ2-7|TRBV11-2
CASRPRLAGVGEQYF
TGTGCCAGCAGACCACGACTAGCGGGAGTGGGCGAGCAGTACTTC
>once|TRBD2|TRBJ2-3|TRBV19
CASSIDPPGGFTDTQYF
TGTGCCAGTAGTATAGATCCCCCCGGGGGGTTCACAGATACGCAGTATTTT
>NA|TRBD2|TRBJ2-2|TRBV7-9
CASSAIGGTSGANTGELFF
TGTGCCAGCAGCGCAATTGGCGGGACTAGCGGGGCAAACACCGGGGAGCTGTTTTTT
>NA|NA|TRBJ1-2|TRBV9
CASSVGKGENYGYTF
TGTGCCAGCAGCGTAGGAAAAGGGGAAAACTATGGCTACACCTTC
>NA|NA|TRBJ1-5|TRBV9
CASSVSRGYTNQPQHF
TGTGCCAGCAGCGTTTCGCGAGGGTATACCAATCAGCCCCAGCATTTT
>NA|NA|TRBJ1-4|TRBV3-1/TRBV3-2
CASSQAPIQKLFF
TGTGCCAGCAGCCAGGCGCCAATTCAGAAACTGTTTTTT
>NA|NA|TRBJ2-1|TRBV29-1
CSVATRSSYNEQFF
TGCAGCGTTGCTACGAGAAGCTCCTACAATGAGCAGTTCTTC
>NA|NA|TRBJ2-7|TRBV15
CATSNSQGRDYEQYF
TGTGCCACCAGCAATTCACAGGGCCGGGACTACGAGCAGTACTTC
>few|NA|TRBJ1-2|TRBV7-2
CASSSDRINYGYTF
TGTGCCAGCAGCTCTGACAGGATTAACTATGGCTACACCTTC
>NA|NA|TRBJ2-1|TRBV18
CASSPSTPLGYNEQFF
TGTGCCAGCTCACCATCGACTCCCTTGGGGTACAATGAGCAGTTCTTC
>few|NA|TRBJ1-1|TRBV5-4
CASSHDPRPMNTEAFF
TGTGCCAGCAGCCACGACCCGAGACCTATGAACACTGAAGCTTTCTTT
>NA|NA|TRBJ1-1|TRBV7-3
CASSFPGATEAFF
TGTGCCAGCAGCTTCCCGGGGGCGACTGAAGCTTTCTTT
>few|NA|TRBJ1-2|TRBV28
CASSQARDNYGYTF
TGTGCCAGCAGCCAGGCACGGGACAACTATGGCTACACCTTC
>NA|NA|TRBJ2-4|TRBV12-2
CASRLVTSGRTSYIQYF
TGTGCAAGTCGCTTAGTGACTAGCGGGAGAACAAGTTACATTCAGTACTTC
>NA|TRBD1|TRBJ2-7|TRBV18
CASSPQGQSSYEQYF
TGTGCCAGCTCACCCCAGGGACAGAGTAGCTACGAGCAGTACTTC
>NA|NA|TRBJ2-1|TRBV3-1/TRBV3-2
CASSQGPGFF
TGTGCCAGCAGCCAAGGTCCTGGGTTCTTC
>NA|NA|TRBJ2-5|TRBV7-8
CASSLSAQGTQYF
TGTGCCAGCAGCTTATCGGCGCAGGGGACCCAGTACTTC
>NA|NA|TRBJ2-1|TRBV6-6
CASRIGPHNEQFF
TGTGCCAGCCGGATCGGGCCGCACAATGAGCAGTTCTTC
>NA|NA|TRBJ1-3|TRBV11-2
CASSFGRTASGNTIYF
TGTGCCAGCAGCTTCGGACGGACCGCGTCTGGAAACACCATATATTTT
>NA|NA|TRBJ1-1|TRBV7-6
CASSLEGGVTEAFF
TGTGCCAGCAGCTTGGAGGGGGGGGTCACTGAAGCTTTCTTT
>NA|NA|TRBJ2-3|TRBV6-5
CASSYSQDSTDTQYF
TGTGCCAGCAGTTACTCTCAGGACAGCACAGATACGCAGTATTTT
>NA|NA|TRBJ1-6|TRBV2
CASTRTGAGVDSPLHF
TGTGCCAGCACAAGGACCGGGGCTGGGGTCGATTCACCCCTCCACTTT
>NA|NA|TRBJ1-1|TRBV4-2
CASRRSRGNTEAFF
TGTGCCAGCAGACGATCACGGGGGAACACTGAAGCTTTCTTT